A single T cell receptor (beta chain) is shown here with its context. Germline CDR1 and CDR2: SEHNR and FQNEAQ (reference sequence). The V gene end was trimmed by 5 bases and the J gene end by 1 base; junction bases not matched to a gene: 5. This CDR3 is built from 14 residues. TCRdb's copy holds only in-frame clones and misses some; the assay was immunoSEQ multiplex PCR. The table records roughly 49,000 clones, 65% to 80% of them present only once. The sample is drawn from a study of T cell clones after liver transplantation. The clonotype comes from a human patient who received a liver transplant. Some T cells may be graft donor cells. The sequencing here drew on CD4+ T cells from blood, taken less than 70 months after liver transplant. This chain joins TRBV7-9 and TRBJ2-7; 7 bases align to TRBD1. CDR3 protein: CASSAWTGSYEQYF. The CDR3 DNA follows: TGTGCCAGCAGCGCCTGGACAGGATCCTACGAGCAGTACTTC.